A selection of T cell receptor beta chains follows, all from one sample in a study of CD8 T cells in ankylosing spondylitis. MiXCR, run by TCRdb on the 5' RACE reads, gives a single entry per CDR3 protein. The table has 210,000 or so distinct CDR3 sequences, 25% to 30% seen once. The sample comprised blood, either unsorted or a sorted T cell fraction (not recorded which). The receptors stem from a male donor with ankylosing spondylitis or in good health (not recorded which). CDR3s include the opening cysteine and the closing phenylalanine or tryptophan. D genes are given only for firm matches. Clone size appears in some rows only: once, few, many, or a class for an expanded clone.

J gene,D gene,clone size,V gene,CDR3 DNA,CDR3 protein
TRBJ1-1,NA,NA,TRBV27,TGTGCCAGCAGTTTACAGGGCAGGGGAAAGCTGAACACTGAAGCTTTCTTT,CASSLQGRGKLNTEAFF
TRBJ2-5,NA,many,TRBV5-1,TGCGCCAGCAGCGGATCCACCCAGGAGACCCAGTACTTC,CASSGSTQETQYF
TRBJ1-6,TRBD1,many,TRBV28,TGTGCCAGCAGTTTTTCCAGGGGGCCTAATTCACCCCTCCACTTT,CASSFSRGPNSPLHF
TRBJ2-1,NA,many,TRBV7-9,TGTGCCAGCAGCTTAACGCCCGAGCAGTTCTTC,CASSLTPEQFF
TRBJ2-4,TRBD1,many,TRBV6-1,TGTGCCAGCAGCCAAAGGACAGGCAAGGACATTCAGTACTTC,CASSQRTGKDIQYF
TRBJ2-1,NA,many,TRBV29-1,TGCAGCGTTGAAGGCGGGATTGGTGAGCAGTTCTTC,CSVEGGIGEQFF
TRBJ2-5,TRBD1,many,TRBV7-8,TGTGCCAGCAGCTTGGGGCCAGGGGGCCTTAGAGAGACCCAGTACTTC,CASSLGPGGLRETQYF
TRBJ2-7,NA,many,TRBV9,TGTGCCAGCAGCGTAGGGTTGGGACCCCAATCCTACGAGCAGTACTTC,CASSVGLGPQSYEQYF
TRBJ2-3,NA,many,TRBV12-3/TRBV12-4,TGTGCCAGCAGTGAGGCCGGGACTTCTTGGGATACGCAGTATTTT,CASSEAGTSWDTQYF
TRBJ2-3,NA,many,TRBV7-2,TGTGCCAGCAGCTTAGCAGAGACAGATACGCAGTATTTT,CASSLAETDTQYF
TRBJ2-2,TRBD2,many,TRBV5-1,TGCGCCAGCAGCTTGGGACTAGCCACCGGGGAGCTGTTTTTT,CASSLGLATGELFF
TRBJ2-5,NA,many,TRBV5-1,TGCGCCAGCAGCTTGGTTGGGGGAGCAGAGACCCAGTACTTC,CASSLVGGAETQYF
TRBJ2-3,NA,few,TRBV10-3,TGTGCCATCAACCCCGGCAGGCAAAGGGATACGCAGTATTTT,CAINPGRQRDTQYF
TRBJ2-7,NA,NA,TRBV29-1,TGCAGCGTTGATAACAGGGCTGGAGAGCAGTACTTC,CSVDNRAGEQYF
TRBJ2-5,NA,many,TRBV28,TGTGCCAGCAGTTTATCCGGGACCCAAGAGACCCAGTACTTC,CASSLSGTQETQYF
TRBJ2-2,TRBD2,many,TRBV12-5,TGTGCTAGTGGTTTGCCCCTTGCTAGCGGGATAACCGGGGAGCTGTTTTTT,CASGLPLASGITGELFF
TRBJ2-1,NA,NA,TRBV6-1,TGTGCCAGCAGTCGAACCGGGCCGGCATACAATGAGCAGTTCTTT,CASSRTGPAYNEQFF
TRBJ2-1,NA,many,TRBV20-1,TGCAGTGCTCCCGCCTTTCAGAGGGGCTCCTACAATGAGCAGTTCTTC,CSAPAFQRGSYNEQFF
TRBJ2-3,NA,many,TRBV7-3,TGTGCCAGCAGCTCCTGGGGGGCCCCAGATACGCAGTATTTT,CASSSWGAPDTQYF
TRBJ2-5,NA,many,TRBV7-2,TGTGCCAGCAGCTTAACAGGGTGGTGGCAAGAGACCCAGTACTTC,CASSLTGWWQETQYF
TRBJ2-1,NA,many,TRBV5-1,TGCGCCAGCAGCTCGGACGGAGCTTGGGATGAGCAGTTCTTC,CASSSDGAWDEQFF
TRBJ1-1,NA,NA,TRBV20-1,TGCAGTGCTCGACCAGGGACTCGGGGCACTGAAGCTTTCTTT,CSARPGTRGTEAFF
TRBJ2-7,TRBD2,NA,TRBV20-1,TGCAGTGCTAGACGGGGCGTCAAAAGCGGGAGGCACAACTACGAGCAGTACTTC,CSARRGVKSGRHNYEQYF
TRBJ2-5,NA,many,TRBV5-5,TGTGCCAGCAGCGTGGGCCCCCAAGAGACCCAGTACTTC,CASSVGPQETQYF
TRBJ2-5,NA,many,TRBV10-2,TGCGCCAGCAGCAGGGGCCCAGGGGAGACCCAGTACTTC,CASSRGPGETQYF
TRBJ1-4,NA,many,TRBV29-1,TGCAGCGTTGAATCGTCAGGATCTGAAAAACTGTTTTTT,CSVESSGSEKLFF
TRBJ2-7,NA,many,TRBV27,TGTGCCAGCAGTTGGATAGGGGATCGCGAGCAGTACTTC,CASSWIGDREQYF
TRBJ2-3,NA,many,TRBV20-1,TGCAGTGCTAGAGATATGGGGCTAGATTTCACAGATACGCAGTATTTT,CSARDMGLDFTDTQYF
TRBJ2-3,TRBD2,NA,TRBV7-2,TGTGCCAGCAGCTTAGTCGGGGGGTTAGATACGCAGTATTTT,CASSLVGGLDTQYF
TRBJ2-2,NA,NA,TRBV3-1,TGTGCCAGCAGCCAAGCACAAACCCAAACCGGGGAGCTGTTTTTT,CASSQAQTQTGELFF
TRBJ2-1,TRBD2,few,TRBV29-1,TGCAGCGTTGATCCCCTAGCGGGAGGGCCCGATGAGCAGTTCTTC,CSVDPLAGGPDEQFF
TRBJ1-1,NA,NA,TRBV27,TGTGCCAGCAGTCCCGTACGCGGTTCGGGCACTGAAGCTTTCTTT,CASSPVRGSGTEAFF
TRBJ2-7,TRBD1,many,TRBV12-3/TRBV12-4,TGTGCCAGCGGCCCCCAGGGGGCATGGGAGCAGTACTTC,CASGPQGAWEQYF
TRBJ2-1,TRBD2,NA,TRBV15,TGTGCCACCAGCAGAGGCGGCGGGAGTGTGACCTACAATGAGCAGTTCTTC,CATSRGGGSVTYNEQFF
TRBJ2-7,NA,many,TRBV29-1,TGCAGCGACCTGACAGGACAACTCTACGAGCAGTACTTC,CSDLTGQLYEQYF
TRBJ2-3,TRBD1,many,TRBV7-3,TGTGCCAGCAGCTCGACAGGGGTGGGCACAGATACGCAGTATTTT,CASSSTGVGTDTQYF
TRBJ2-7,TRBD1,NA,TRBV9,TGTGCCAGCAGCGCTGGACAGGGTGGCTACGAGCAGTACTTC,CASSAGQGGYEQYF
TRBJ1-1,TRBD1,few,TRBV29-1,TGCAGCGTCTACGGGACAGGGGATACTGAAGCTTTCTTT,CSVYGTGDTEAFF
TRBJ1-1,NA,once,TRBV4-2,TGTGCCAGCAGCCGTCTCACAGAGAACACTGAAGCTTTCTTT,CASSRLTENTEAFF
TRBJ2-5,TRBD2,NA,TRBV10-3,TGTGCCATCGGGGGGAGGACTAGCGGACAAGAGACCCAGTACTTC,CAIGGRTSGQETQYF
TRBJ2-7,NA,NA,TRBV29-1,TGCAGCGTTGAAATGAGGGACGAGCAGTACTTC,CSVEMRDEQYF
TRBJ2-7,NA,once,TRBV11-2,TGTGCCAGCAGCTCCTATACGGGCGGGCCCTACGAGCAGTACTTC,CASSSYTGGPYEQYF
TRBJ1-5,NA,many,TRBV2,TGTGCCAGCAGTGGGTCAGATTACAATCAGCCCCAGCATTTT,CASSGSDYNQPQHF
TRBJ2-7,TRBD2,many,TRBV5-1,TGCGCCAGCAGCTATGGCGGGGAGGGCGAGCAGTACTTC,CASSYGGEGEQYF
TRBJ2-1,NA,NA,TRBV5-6,TGTGCCAGCAGTTCCCTTCACCGCCGGGCACGGTTCTTC,CASSSLHRRARFF
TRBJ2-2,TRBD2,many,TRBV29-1,TGCAGCGTTTCTAGCGGGGCGAACACCGGGGAGCTGTTTTTT,CSVSSGANTGELFF
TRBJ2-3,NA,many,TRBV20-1,TGCAGTGCTGGGAGCGGTAGCACAGATACGCAGTATTTT,CSAGSGSTDTQYF
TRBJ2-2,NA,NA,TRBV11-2,TGTGCCAGCAGCTCGCTCGAGTTAGGCAGGTCGAACACCGGGGAGCTGTTTTTT,CASSSLELGRSNTGELFF
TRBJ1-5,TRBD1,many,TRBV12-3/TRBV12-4,TGTGCCAGCACCCGACAGGGGGGGGATCAGCCCCAGCATTTT,CASTRQGGDQPQHF
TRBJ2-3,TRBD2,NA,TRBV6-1,TGTGCCAGCAGGCGGGGGGGCGATGGAAGCACAGATACGCAGTATTTT,CASRRGGDGSTDTQYF